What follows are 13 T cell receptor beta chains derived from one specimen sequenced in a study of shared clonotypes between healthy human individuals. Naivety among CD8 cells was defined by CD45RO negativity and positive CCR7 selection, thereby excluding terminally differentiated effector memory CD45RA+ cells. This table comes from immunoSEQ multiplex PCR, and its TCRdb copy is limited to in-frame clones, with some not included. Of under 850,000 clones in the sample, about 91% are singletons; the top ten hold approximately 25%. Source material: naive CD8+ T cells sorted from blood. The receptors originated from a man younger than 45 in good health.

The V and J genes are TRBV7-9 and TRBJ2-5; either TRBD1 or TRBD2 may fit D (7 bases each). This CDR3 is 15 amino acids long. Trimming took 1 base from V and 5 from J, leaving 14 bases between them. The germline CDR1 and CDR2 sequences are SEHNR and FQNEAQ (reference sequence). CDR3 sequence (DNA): TGTGCCAGCAGCTTAGTGGGAGGGGGCGTCGAGACCCAGTACTTC. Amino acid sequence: CASSLVGGGVETQYF.

This CDR3 is CASSIVGQRETQYF. DNA of the CDR3: TGTGCCAGTAGTATAGTTGGACAGCGGGAGACCCAGTACTTC. The V gene is TRBV19, the J gene TRBJ2-5; maybe TRBD1 (6 bases). The V end lost 1 base, the J end lost 5 bases, and 11 bases lay between the germline ends. The CDR3 is made up of 14 amino acids. Germline V lookup: CDR1 LNHDA, CDR2 SQIVND (reference sequence). Full variable domain (remainder filled in from reference TRBV19 and TRBJ2-5): DGGITQSPKYLFRKEGQNVTLSCEQNLNHDAMYWYRQDPGQGLRLIYYSQIVNDFQKGDIAEGYSVSREKKESFPLTVTSAQKNPTAFYLCASSIVGQRETQYFGPGTRLLVL.

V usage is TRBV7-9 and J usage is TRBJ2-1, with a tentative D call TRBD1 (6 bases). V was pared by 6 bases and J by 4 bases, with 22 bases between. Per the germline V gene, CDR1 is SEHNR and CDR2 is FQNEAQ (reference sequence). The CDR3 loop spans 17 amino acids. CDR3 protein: CASSPGRGTPGYNEQFF. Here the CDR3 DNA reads TGTGCCAGCAGTCCGGGTAGGGGGACCCCGGGGTACAATGAGCAGTTCTTC.

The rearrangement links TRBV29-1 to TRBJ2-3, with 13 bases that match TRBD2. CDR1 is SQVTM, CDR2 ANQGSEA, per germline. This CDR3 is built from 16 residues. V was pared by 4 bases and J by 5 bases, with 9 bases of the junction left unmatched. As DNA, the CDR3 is TGCAGCGTTGCTGGGACTAGCGGGAAGGAACTAGATACGCAGTATTTT. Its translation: CSVAGTSGKELDTQYF.

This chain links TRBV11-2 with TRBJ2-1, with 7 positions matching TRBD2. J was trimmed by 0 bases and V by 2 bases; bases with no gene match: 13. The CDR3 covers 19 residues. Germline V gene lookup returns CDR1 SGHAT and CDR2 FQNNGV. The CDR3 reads CASSLRSGDYLSSYNEQFF. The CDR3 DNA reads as TGTGCCAGCAGCTTAAGATCCGGGGACTACCTGAGCTCCTACAATGAGCAGTTCTTC. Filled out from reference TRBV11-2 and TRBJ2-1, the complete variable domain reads EAGVAQSPRYKIIEKRQSVAFWCNPISGHATLYWYQQILGQGPKLLIQFQNNGVVDDSQLPKDRFSAERLKGVDSTLKIQPAKLEDSAVYLCASSLRSGDYLSSYNEQFFGPGTRLTVL.

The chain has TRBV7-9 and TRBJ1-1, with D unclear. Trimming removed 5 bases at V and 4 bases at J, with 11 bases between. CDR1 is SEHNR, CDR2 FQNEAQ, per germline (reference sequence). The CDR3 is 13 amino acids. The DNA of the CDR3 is TGTGCCAGCAGCGGCCGTGCGGGCACTGAAGCTTTCTTT. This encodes CASSGRAGTEAFF.

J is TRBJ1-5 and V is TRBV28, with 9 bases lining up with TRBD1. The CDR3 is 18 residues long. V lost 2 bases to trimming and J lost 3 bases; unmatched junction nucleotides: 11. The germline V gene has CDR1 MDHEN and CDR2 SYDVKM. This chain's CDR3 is CASSLSFDRGYDNQPQHF. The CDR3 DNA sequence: TGTGCCAGCAGTTTAAGTTTTGACAGGGGGTACGACAATCAGCCCCAGCATTTT. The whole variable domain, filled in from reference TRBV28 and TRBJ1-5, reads DVKVTQSSRYLVKRTGEKVFLECVQDMDHENMFWYRQDPGLGLRLIYFSYDVKMKEKGDIPEGYSVSREKKERFSLILESASTNQTSMYLCASSLSFDRGYDNQPQHFGDGTRLSIL.

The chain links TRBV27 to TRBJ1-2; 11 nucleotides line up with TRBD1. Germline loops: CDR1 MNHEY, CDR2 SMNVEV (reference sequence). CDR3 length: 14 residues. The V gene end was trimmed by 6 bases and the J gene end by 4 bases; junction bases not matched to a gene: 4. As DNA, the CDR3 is TGTGCCAGCAGGGACAGGGGGCTTGGCTATGGCTACACCTTC. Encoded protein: CASRDRGLGYGYTF.

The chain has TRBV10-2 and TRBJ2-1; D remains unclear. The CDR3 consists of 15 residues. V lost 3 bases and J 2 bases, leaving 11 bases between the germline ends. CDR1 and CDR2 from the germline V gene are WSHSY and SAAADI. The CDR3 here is CASSEVRATYNEQFF. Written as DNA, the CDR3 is TGCGCCAGCAGTGAAGTTAGGGCCACCTACAATGAGCAGTTCTTC.

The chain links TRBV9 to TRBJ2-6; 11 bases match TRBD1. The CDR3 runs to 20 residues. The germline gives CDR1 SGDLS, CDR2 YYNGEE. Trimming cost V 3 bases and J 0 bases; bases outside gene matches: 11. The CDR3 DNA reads TGTGCCAGCAGCGCTCTTAGGGACAGGGGGTACAGCTCTGGGGCCAACGTCCTGACTTTC. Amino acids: CASSALRDRGYSSGANVLTF.

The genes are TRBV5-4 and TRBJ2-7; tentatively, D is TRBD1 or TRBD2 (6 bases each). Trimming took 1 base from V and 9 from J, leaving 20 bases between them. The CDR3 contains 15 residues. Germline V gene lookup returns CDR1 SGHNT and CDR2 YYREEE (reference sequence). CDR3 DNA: TGTGCCAGCAGCTTGTCCGGGGGCTCAGATTTTGGGCAGTACTTC. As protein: CASSLSGGSDFGQYF.

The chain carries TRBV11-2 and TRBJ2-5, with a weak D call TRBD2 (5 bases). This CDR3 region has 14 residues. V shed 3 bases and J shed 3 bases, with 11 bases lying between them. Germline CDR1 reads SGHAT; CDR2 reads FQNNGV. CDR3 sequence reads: CASSLSGIKETQYF. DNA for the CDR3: TGTGCCAGCAGCTTGTCGGGGATAAAAGAGACCCAGTACTTC.

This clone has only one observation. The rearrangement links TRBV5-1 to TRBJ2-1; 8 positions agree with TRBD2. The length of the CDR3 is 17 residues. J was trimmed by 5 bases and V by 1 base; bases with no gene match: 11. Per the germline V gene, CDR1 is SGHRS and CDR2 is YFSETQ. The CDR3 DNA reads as TGCGCCAGCAGCTTGCTCAGTTCGGTAGCGGGACACAATGAGCAGTTCTTC. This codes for CASSLLSSVAGHNEQFF.